This TCR beta chain was sequenced during a study of T-cell memory formation after mild COVID-19. The study, taken as a whole, reports: The authors did not confirm SARS-CoV-2 specificity of second-wave clones peaking day 37. Clones that contracted from day 15 to 85 were balanced CD4/CD8, while later expanders leaned CD4+.

The CDR3 loop spans 13 amino acids. The germline V gene has CDR1 SGHTA and CDR2 FQGNSA. V lost 0 bases, J lost 8 bases, and 10 bases lay in between. TCRdb used MiXCR to reprocess the 5' RACE reads, holding one entry per CDR3 protein. The sample has 350,000 or so distinct CDR3 sequences, 10% to 15% seen once. This clonotype was observed at least ten times. The antigen is unknown. The sample comprised PBMCs or a T cell subset sorted from them (not recorded which). The V gene is TRBV7-2, the J gene TRBJ1-2; D is perhaps TRBD1 (5 bases). This receptor was identified in a man aged 18-30 years who had mild COVID-19 (a few samples of this study predate the infection). Cell type and time point are not known. The CDR3 sequence: CASSLAGESGYTF. CDR3 nucleotides: TGTGCCAGCAGCTTAGCAGGGGAAAGCGGCTACACCTTC.